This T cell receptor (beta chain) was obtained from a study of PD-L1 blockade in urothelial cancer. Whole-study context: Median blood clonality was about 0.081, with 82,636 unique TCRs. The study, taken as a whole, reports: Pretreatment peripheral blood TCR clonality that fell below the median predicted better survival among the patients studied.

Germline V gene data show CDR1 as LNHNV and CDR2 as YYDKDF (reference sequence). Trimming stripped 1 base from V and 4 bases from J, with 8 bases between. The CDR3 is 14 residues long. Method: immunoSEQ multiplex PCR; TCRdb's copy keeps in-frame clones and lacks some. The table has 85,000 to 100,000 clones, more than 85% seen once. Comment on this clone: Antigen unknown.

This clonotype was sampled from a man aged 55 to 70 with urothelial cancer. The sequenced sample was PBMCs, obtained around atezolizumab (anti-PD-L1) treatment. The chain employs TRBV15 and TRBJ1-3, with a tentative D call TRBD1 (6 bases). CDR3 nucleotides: TGTGCCACCAGCAGAGGCAGGGGAGGAAACACCATATATTTT. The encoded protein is CATSRGRGGNTIYF.